This TCR beta chain was recorded in a study of identical twins. TCRdb passed the 5' RACE reads through MiXCR, listing each CDR3 protein once. The table has about 890,000 distinct CDR3 sequences, around an eighth seen once; the top ten hold 1.5% to 2%. Study findings and constraints: It was out-of-frame TCR alpha sharing in monozygotic twins that models underestimated.

With regard to this clonotype: Its matching antigen is unknown.

This sample was shared with a second study, whose subject was yellow fever vaccine responses in identical twins.

The source of this sequence is a young woman in good health. The material sequenced was PBMCs.

The chain's CDR3 is CASRPLAGTYEQYF. DNA of the CDR3: TGTGCCAGCAGACCACTAGCGGGAACTTACGAGCAGTACTTC. The V and J genes are TRBV6-2 or TRBV6-3 and TRBJ2-7; 10 bases are shared with TRBD2. The CDR3 is made up of 14 amino acids. V was pared by 6 bases and J by 4 bases, with 6 bases of the junction left unmatched. Per germline, CDR1 MNHEY and CDR2 SVGEGT.